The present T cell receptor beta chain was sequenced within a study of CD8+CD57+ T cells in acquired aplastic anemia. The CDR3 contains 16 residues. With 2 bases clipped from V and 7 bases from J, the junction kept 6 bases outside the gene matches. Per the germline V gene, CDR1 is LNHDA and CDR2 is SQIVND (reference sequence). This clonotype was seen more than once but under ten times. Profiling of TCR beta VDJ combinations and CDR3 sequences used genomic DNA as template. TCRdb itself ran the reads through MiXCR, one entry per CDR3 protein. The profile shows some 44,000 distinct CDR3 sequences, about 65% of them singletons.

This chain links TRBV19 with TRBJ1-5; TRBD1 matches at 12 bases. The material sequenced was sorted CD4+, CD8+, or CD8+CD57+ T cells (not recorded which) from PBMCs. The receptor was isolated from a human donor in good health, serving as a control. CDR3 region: CASSIPGQGARQPQHF. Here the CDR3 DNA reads TGTGCCAGTAGTATACCGGGACAGGGGGCTCGGCAGCCCCAGCATTTT. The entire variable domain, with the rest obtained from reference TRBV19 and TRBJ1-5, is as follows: DGGITQSPKYLFRKEGQNVTLSCEQNLNHDAMYWYRQDPGQGLRLIYYSQIVNDFQKGDIAEGYSVSREKKESFPLTVTSAQKNPTAFYLCASSIPGQGARQPQHFGDGTRLSIL.